This TCR beta chain is from a study of CD8+ T cells in alopecia areata (dated by TCRdb to the late 2010s). In terms of the full investigation: Treated patients were enrolled in an open-label pilot trial of oral tofacitinib at 5 to 10 mg twice daily for moderate-to-severe alopecia areata. Patients received tofacitinib for 6 to 18 months and were then followed off drug for 6 months to check for delayed response and recurrence. In both human patients and the C3H/HeJ mouse model, the study applied high-throughput TCRbeta sequencing to look at T cell clonal expansion in alopecia areata. In humans, TCRbeta sequencing was performed on scalp tissue and on sorted CD4+ and CD8+ peripheral blood T cells from healthy controls and from patients with patchy or totalis/universalis alopecia areata. Biopsies were taken from tofacitinib-treated patients at baseline and at 4 and 24 weeks of treatment, and a later scalp biopsy was taken in several of the tofacitinib-treated patients. Clonality in the scalp was compared among normal scalp (n=4), patchy alopecia areata scalp (n=8), and alopecia totalis/universalis scalp (n=8). RNA was obtained with the PAXgene miRNA kit for fixed scalp, the miRNeasy kit for PBMCs, and the RNeasy kit for mouse skin. TCRbeta CDR3 regions were amplified by immunoSEQ multiplex PCR using 35 Vbeta forward and 13 Jbeta reverse primers. Results and caveats for the whole study, not just this receptor: Scalp TCR repertoire analysis is complicated because resident alphabeta T cells in normal human skin are also sequenced, whereas mouse skin is dominated by gammadelta T cells. Compared with normal scalp, lesional scalp, particularly in alopecia totalis/universalis, had higher clonality and more expanded CD8+ clones, which suggests antigenic drive. Shared TCR sequences between patients were less evident than in mice, which may be partly attributable to HLA diversity in the patient population.

The time point tag for this specimen amounts to: baseline before oral tofacitinib. From alopecia areata patients, peripheral blood was collected along with lesional scalp punch biopsies. After PBMCs were isolated by density centrifugation and stained for CD3, CD4 and CD8, a FACSAria was used to sort CD4+ and CD8+ T cells. The germline V and J ends show losses of 1 base and 9 bases respectively, and no gene match explains 13 bases of the junction. The CDR3 spans 17 residues, from the cysteine through the phenylalanine. The CDR3 DNA has 51 bases and is translated from base 1. The germline V gene encodes CDR1 LGHNA and CDR2 YNFKEQ. A few counts support this clone. The antigen it binds to is not known. Base qualities are not provided; no much larger clone lies one nucleotide away. The library relied on the immunoSEQ multiplex PCR assay. To provide template for TCR sequencing, every sample had RNA extracted and reverse transcribed into cDNA. SuperScript III was used to make first-strand cDNA, primed with a 2:1 mix of oligo-dT and random hexamers. Amplification bias was assessed with a synthetic immune receptor repertoire, and residual bias was removed computationally. Per the authors' processing: Raw reads were preprocessed for error removal, and CDR3 was defined according to IMGT conventions as running from the conserved cysteine to phenylalanine. Clonality was computed as 1 minus the Shannon entropy, with the entropy normalized by log2 of the number of productive unique TCRs. Whether scalp clones were CD4 or CD8 was inferred by matching scalp TCRbeta sequences against CD4 and CD8 repertoires sorted from blood. Here the immuneACCESS table is served through TCRdb, limited to in-frame sequences with V and J called. Missing clones are a known gap in these copies; in checked studies unresolved V genes cover under half, and the rest lacks a known reason. V, J and clone size are those of that table, while D and trimming were read from the DNA. The table for this sample lists roughly 250,000 clones; less than 80% of them were counted only once. Around 1.2% of the sample is taken by the ten largest.

Material: CD4+ T cells sorted from blood, obtained at week 0. The origin of this receptor is a human donor with alopecia areata. The V gene is TRBV4-2 and the J gene is TRBJ2-3, with 10 bases in between that match TRBD2. The CDR3 reads CASSQVGLAGAQATQYF. The DNA sequence reads TGTGCCAGCAGCCAAGTTGGGCTAGCGGGGGCGCAGGCAACGCAGTATTTT.